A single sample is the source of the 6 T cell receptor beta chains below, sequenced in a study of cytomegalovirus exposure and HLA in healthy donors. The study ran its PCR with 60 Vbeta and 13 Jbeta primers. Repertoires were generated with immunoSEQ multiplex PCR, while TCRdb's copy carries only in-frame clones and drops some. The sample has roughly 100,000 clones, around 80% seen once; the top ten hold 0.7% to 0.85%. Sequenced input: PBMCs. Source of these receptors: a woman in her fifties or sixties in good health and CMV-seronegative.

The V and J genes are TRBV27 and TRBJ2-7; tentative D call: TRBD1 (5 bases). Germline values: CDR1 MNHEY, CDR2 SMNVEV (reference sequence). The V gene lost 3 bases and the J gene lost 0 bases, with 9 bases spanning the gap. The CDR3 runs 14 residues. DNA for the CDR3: TGTGCCAGCAGTTTTAACCAGGGCTCCTACGAGCAGTACTTC. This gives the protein CASSFNQGSYEQYF.

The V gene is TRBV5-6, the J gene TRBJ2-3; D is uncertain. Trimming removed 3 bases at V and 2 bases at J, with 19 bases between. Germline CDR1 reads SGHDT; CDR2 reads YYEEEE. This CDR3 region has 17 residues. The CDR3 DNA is TGTGCCAGCAGCTCCAGAGGCATTGTTGCTGACACAGATACGCAGTATTTT. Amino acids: CASSSRGIVADTDTQYF.

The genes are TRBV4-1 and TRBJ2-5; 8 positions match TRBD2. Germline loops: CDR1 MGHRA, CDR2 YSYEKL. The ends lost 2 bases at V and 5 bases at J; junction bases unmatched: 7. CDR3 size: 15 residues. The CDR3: CASSQQAGEWETQYF. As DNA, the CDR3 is TGCGCCAGCAGCCAACAAGCGGGAGAATGGGAGACCCAGTACTTC.

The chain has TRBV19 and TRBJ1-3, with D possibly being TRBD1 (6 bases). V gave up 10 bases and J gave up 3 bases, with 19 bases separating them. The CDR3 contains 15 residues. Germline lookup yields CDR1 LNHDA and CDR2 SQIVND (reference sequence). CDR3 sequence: CATQNRDGYGNTIYF. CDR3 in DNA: TGTGCCACCCAGAACAGGGATGGGTATGGAAACACCATATATTTT.

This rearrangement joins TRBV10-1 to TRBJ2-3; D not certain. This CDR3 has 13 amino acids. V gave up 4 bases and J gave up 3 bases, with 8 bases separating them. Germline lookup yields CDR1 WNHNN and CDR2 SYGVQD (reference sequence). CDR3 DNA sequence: TGCGCCAGCAGTGTTGGCCATACAGATACGCAGTATTTT. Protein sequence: CASSVGHTDTQYF.

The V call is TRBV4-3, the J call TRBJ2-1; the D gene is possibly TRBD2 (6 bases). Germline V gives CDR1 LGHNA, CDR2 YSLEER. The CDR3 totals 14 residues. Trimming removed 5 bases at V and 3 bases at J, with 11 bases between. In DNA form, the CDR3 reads TGCGCCAGCAGCTATGGACTACTCTACAATGAGCAGTTCTTC. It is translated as CASSYGLLYNEQFF.